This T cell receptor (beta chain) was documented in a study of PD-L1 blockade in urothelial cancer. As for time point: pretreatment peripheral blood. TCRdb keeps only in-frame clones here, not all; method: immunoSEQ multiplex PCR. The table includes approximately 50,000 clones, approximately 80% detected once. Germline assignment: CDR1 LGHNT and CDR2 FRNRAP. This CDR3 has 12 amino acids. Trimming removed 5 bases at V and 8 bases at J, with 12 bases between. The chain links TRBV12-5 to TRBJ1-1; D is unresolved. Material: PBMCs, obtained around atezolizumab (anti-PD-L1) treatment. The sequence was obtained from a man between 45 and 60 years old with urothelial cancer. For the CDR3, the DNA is TGTGCTAGTGGTCCCCATTTGGAGGAAGCTTTCTTT. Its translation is CASGPHLEEAFF.